The T cell receptor (beta chain) under discussion was sequenced for a study of T cell responses to AZD1222 COVID-19 vaccine. Profiling relied on immunoSEQ multiplex PCR, and the TCRdb table lists in-frame clones only, not all of them. Here the sample spans 77,000 or so clones, approximately 90% being singletons. Germline CDR1 reads KGHDR; CDR2 reads SFDVKD. The CDR3 is made up of 13 amino acids. The V end lost 7 bases, the J end lost 0 bases, and 8 bases lay between the germline ends. The material was peripheral blood, obtained on day 0 of MenACWY control vaccination. This clonotype was obtained from an adult in good health. The chain employs TRBV24-1 and TRBJ1-1; D gene ambiguous. CDR3 DNA sequence: TGTGCCACCAGGAAATCCATGAACACTGAAGCTTTCTTT. Protein: CATRKSMNTEAFF.